This passage covers 32 T cell receptor beta chains from one sample sequenced in a study of T cell changes during pregnancy in multiple sclerosis. Produced via immunoSEQ multiplex PCR; TCRdb's table is partial and in-frame only. The sample lists just under 80,000 clones, roughly 91% occurring once. This material consisted of peripheral blood, taken in the first trimester of pregnancy. The receptor source for this set is a female donor with multiple sclerosis, enrolled in a pregnancy study.

This chain uses TRBV14 with TRBJ2-4; possibly TRBD1 for D (7 bases). Germline V CDR1 and CDR2: SGHDN, FVKESK. V lost 1 base to trimming and J lost 3 bases, with 16 bases between them. CDR3 length: 17 amino acids. CDR3 sequence (DNA): TGTGCCAGCAGCCAAGGGAGGGACAGTTGGAACAAAAACATTCAGTACTTC. This translates into CASSQGRDSWNKNIQYF. Looking up the rest from reference TRBV14 and TRBJ2-4 gives the full variable domain: EAGVTQFPSHSVIEKGQTVTLRCDPISGHDNLYWYRRVMGKEIKFLLHFVKESKQDESGMPNNRFLAERTGGTYSTLKVQPAELEDSGVYFCASSQGRDSWNKNIQYFGAGTRLSVL.

V usage is TRBV4-1 and J usage is TRBJ2-2; 7 bases fit TRBD1. CDR1 and CDR2 (germline): MGHRA, YSYEKL. This CDR3 is 14 amino acids long. V was pared by 4 bases and J by 6 bases, with 5 bases of the junction left unmatched. DNA for the CDR3: TGCGCCAGCAGCCTGGGGCAGGGGGCCGGGGAGCTGTTTTTT. This sequence encodes CASSLGQGAGELFF.

Here the CDR3 DNA reads TGTGCCAGCAGCCGCAGGGGAAGGGACTATGGCTACACCTTC. Protein: CASSRRGRDYGYTF. The chain employs TRBV27 and TRBJ1-2; D is possibly TRBD1 (6 bases). Germline V gene sequence: CDR1 MNHEY, CDR2 SMNVEV (reference sequence). V lost 6 bases and J 3 bases, leaving 14 bases between the germline ends. CDR3 size: 14 residues.

The J gene is TRBJ2-3, the V gene TRBV9, with D perhaps matching TRBD2 (7 bases). Germline V lookup: CDR1 SGDLS, CDR2 YYNGEE. Trimming took off 6 bases at V and 5 bases at J, with 16 bases between the two ends. The CDR3 runs to 14 residues. The CDR3 region has the DNA TGTGCCAGCACCCCTCGGGGGGCCGGAGATACGCAGTATTTT. Residues: CASTPRGAGDTQYF.

This chain links TRBV27 with TRBJ1-1; no clear D gene. The germline V gene has CDR1 MNHEY and CDR2 SMNVEV (reference sequence). Trimming cost V 5 bases and J 7 bases, with 8 bases left between them. This CDR3 spans 11 amino acids. DNA for the CDR3: TGTGCCAGCAGTATTGAGGGTGAAGCTTTCTTT. It codes for CASSIEGEAFF.

Only one count was recorded for this clone. The chain joins TRBV6-5 to TRBJ2-4; D is possibly TRBD1 (5 bases). Trimming left V 4 bases short and J 8 bases short, with 15 bases between. This CDR3 comprises 14 residues. Per germline, CDR1 MNHEY and CDR2 SVGAGI. The CDR3: CASSLSGSRDIQYF. CDR3 nucleotide sequence: TGTGCCAGCAGTTTGTCAGGGTCACGGGACATTCAGTACTTC.

The V and J genes are TRBV5-1 and TRBJ1-1; D is uncertain. Trimming stripped 3 bases from V and 1 base from J, with 10 bases between. The germline gives CDR1 SGHRS, CDR2 YFSETQ. The CDR3 has 14 amino acids. DNA of the CDR3: TGCGCCAGCAGCTCAATCCCCGGGAACACTGAAGCTTTCTTT. Residues: CASSSIPGNTEAFF.

The chain has TRBV28 and TRBJ2-5, with a possible D match to TRBD1 (5 bases). CDR1 MDHEN and CDR2 SYDVKM come from the germline V gene. V lost 9 bases and J 2 bases, leaving 16 bases between the germline ends. This CDR3 is built from 14 residues. The CDR3 sequence is CASNTGRRQETQYF. The CDR3 coding sequence is TGTGCCAGTAACACAGGTCGCCGGCAAGAGACCCAGTACTTC.

The V call is TRBV5-8, the J call TRBJ2-3, with 8 bases aligning to TRBD1. J lost 12 bases, V lost 5 bases, and 8 bases had no gene match. There are 12 residues in the CDR3. Germline CDR1 and CDR2: SGHTS and YDEGEE. The CDR3 is CASSHDRGRQYF. DNA of the CDR3: TGTGCCAGCAGTCATGACAGGGGCCGACAGTATTTT.

The DNA of the CDR3 is TGCGCCAGCAGGGGGCTAGCGGGCCGCGCCGGGGAGCTGTTTTTT. Protein sequence: CASRGLAGRAGELFF. The chain couples TRBV5-1 to TRBJ2-2; 8 bases fit TRBD2. The CDR3 is made up of 15 amino acids. Germline V gene lookup returns CDR1 SGHRS and CDR2 YFSETQ. The junction had 9 bases not matched to a gene; V was cut back by 5 bases and J by 6 bases.

This chain connects TRBV2 to TRBJ1-2; 7 bases align to TRBD1. Germline loops: CDR1 SNHLY, CDR2 FYNNEI. There are 15 residues in the CDR3. With V trimmed by 4 bases and J by 4 bases, 9 bases remained unmatched. The CDR3 loop reads CASSVRGQATYGYTF. The CDR3 bases are TGTGCCAGCAGTGTACGAGGACAGGCAACCTATGGCTACACCTTC.

This chain links TRBV28 with TRBJ2-7; TRBD1 agrees at 9 bases. Germline CDR1 MDHEN, CDR2 SYDVKM. Losses at the gene ends were 6 bases for V and 2 bases for J; bases not matched to a gene: 2. The CDR3 contains 13 residues. The CDR3 sequence: CASSRDRAYEQYF. The CDR3 DNA is TGTGCCAGCAGCCGGGACAGGGCCTACGAGCAGTACTTC. Combining the CDR3 with reference TRBV28 and TRBJ2-7 gives the whole variable domain DVKVTQSSRYLVKRTGEKVFLECVQDMDHENMFWYRQDPGLGLRLIYFSYDVKMKEKGDIPEGYSVSREKKERFSLILESASTNQTSMYLCASSRDRAYEQYFGPGTRLTVT.

This rearrangement joins TRBV10-3 to TRBJ2-1; D perhaps matches TRBD1 (6 bases). Germline CDR1 is ENHRY and CDR2 is SYGVKD. Trimming stripped 4 bases from V and 5 bases from J, with 15 bases between. The CDR3 has 15 amino acids. The CDR3 loop reads CAISGQDRGDNEQFF. CDR3 coding DNA: TGTGCCATCAGTGGCCAGGACAGAGGAGACAATGAGCAGTTCTTC.

This clone showed up just once. This chain links TRBV7-3 with TRBJ2-3, with TRBD2 matching 8 bases. CDR1 is SGHTA and CDR2 is FQGTGA in the germline V gene. V gave up 2 bases and J gave up 3 bases; unmatched junction bases: 4. The CDR3 length is 15 residues. CDR3 amino acids: CASSLGGRLTDTQYF. The CDR3 nucleotides read TGTGCCAGCAGCTTAGGCGGGAGGCTTACAGATACGCAGTATTTT.

The chain has TRBV5-1 and TRBJ1-4; TRBD1 agrees at 10 bases. The V gene end was trimmed by 3 bases and the J gene end by 4 bases; junction bases not matched to a gene: 9. The CDR3 is 17 amino acids. The V gene's germline CDR1 is SGHRS and CDR2 YFSETQ. The CDR3 here is CASSSVPGQGFNEKLFF. CDR3 nucleotide sequence: TGCGCCAGCAGCTCCGTCCCGGGACAGGGGTTTAATGAAAAACTGTTTTTT.

CDR3 bases: TGTGCCAGCAGTTTGGGAGGAGATACGCAGTATTTT. Residues: CASSLGGDTQYF. The rearrangement joins TRBV28 to TRBJ2-3; a weak D match, TRBD2 (6 bases). The CDR3 loop spans 12 amino acids. V was trimmed by 3 bases and J by 5 bases, leaving 6 bases between them. CDR1 and CDR2 from the germline V gene are MDHEN and SYDVKM.

V is TRBV7-3 and J is TRBJ2-2; D might be TRBD1 (5 bases). V lost 2 bases, J lost 2 bases, and 9 bases lay in between. Germline V CDR1 and CDR2: SGHTA, FQGTGA. The CDR3 contains 15 residues. CDR3 nucleotides: TGTGCCAGCAGCTTACAGGGTAGAAACACCGGGGAGCTGTTTTTT. Residues: CASSLQGRNTGELFF.

The V call is TRBV5-6, the J call TRBJ1-2, with TRBD1 matching 7 bases. J gave up 2 bases and V 2 bases, and 6 bases lay outside the gene matches. CDR1 SGHDT and CDR2 YYEEEE come from the germline V gene. The CDR3 runs to 15 residues. The CDR3 nucleotides read TGTGCCAGCAGCTTCGGGGACAGTAGGAACTATGGCTACACCTTC. Translation: CASSFGDSRNYGYTF.

The chain carries TRBV4-3 and TRBJ1-2; a possible D gene is TRBD1 (5 bases). The CDR3 is 15 amino acids. V lost 8 bases to trimming and J lost 1 base, with 17 bases between them. Germline lookup yields CDR1 LGHNA and CDR2 YSLEER. CDR3 sequence: CASSRDFQINYGYTF. In DNA, the CDR3 is TGCGCCAGCTCCCGGGACTTCCAAATTAACTATGGCTACACCTTC.

This sequence joins TRBV7-8 and TRBJ1-2, with D perhaps TRBD1 (6 bases). Between the trimmed V and J ends, which lost 5 bases and 2 bases, there was a span of 12 bases. This CDR3 spans 14 amino acids. Germline-derived CDR1 and CDR2 are SGHVS and FQNEAQ. Here the CDR3 DNA reads TGTGCCAGCAGCCCTAGTAGGGGGAACTATGGCTACACCTTC. Translated: CASSPSRGNYGYTF.

This chain links TRBV6-1 with TRBJ2-1; the match to TRBD2 covers 12 bases. This CDR3 contains 15 residues. Germline V gene sequence: CDR1 MNHNS, CDR2 SASEGT. V shed 6 bases and J 4 bases; nucleotides not matched to a gene: 4. The CDR3 spells CASSLGLAGYNEQFF. CDR3 nucleotide sequence: TGTGCCAGCAGCCTCGGACTAGCGGGGTACAATGAGCAGTTCTTC.

This chain joins TRBV2 and TRBJ2-1, with 7 bases lining up with TRBD1. The germline V gene encodes CDR1 SNHLY and CDR2 FYNNEI. V dropped 7 bases and J dropped 10; count of bases not matched to a gene: 13. The CDR3 is 14 amino acids. CDR3 bases: TGTGCCAGCAAGGGTCTAGGGGGCGGCGAAGAGCAGTTCTTC. Protein sequence: CASKGLGGGEEQFF.

V and J are TRBV2 and TRBJ1-2; D may be TRBD1 (6 bases). CDR3 length: 11 amino acids. Germline CDR1 and CDR2: SNHLY and FYNNEI. Trimming removed 9 bases at V and 4 bases at J, with 9 bases between. The CDR3 is CARTGGYGYTF. The CDR3 DNA reads as TGTGCCAGGACAGGTGGCTATGGCTACACCTTC.

Comment on this clone: Its ends do not fully match the called genes, so a read error is possible. The rearrangement links TRBV5-6 to TRBJ2-6; 7 nucleotides match TRBD2. From germline, CDR1 is SGHDT and CDR2 YYEEEE. The CDR3 runs to 16 residues. CDR3 residues: CDSSLGGGSGANVLTF. CDR3 DNA: TGTGACAGCAGCTTGGGGGGGGGTTCTGGGGCCAACGTCCTGACTTTC.

In the case of this clone: At the DNA level, this CDR3 is encoded by other sequences in the same sample as well. The chain joins TRBV27 to TRBJ1-1, with 9 bases identical to TRBD1. The CDR3 totals 15 residues. Germline CDR1 and CDR2: MNHEY and SMNVEV (reference sequence). V lost 0 bases to trimming and J lost 3 bases; unmatched junction nucleotides: 2. In DNA, the CDR3 is TGTGCCAGCAGTTTATCGACAGGGGGATACACTGAAGCTTTCTTT. Protein: CASSLSTGGYTEAFF.

The rearrangement uses TRBV9 and TRBJ1-1; 8 nucleotides match TRBD1. This CDR3 comprises 17 residues. The germline gives CDR1 SGDLS, CDR2 YYNGEE. After removal of 3 bases from V and 3 bases from J, the junction contained 13 bases not matched to a gene. CDR3 DNA sequence: TGTGCCAGCAGCGCGACAGGGGTTAGAGATTTGGACACTGAAGCTTTCTTT. Encoded protein: CASSATGVRDLDTEAFF.

The sample holds a few counts of this clone. V gene TRBV7-9 combines with J gene TRBJ2-7, with TRBD1 as a possible D gene (5 bases). The V end was cut by 3 bases, the J end by 5 bases, with 17 bases between. Germline V CDR1 and CDR2: SEHNR, FQNEAQ (reference sequence). The CDR3 consists of 15 residues. In DNA form, the CDR3 reads TGTGCCAGCAGCTTTGGGGCAGGGTTCTCTAACGAGCAGTACTTC. Protein product: CASSFGAGFSNEQYF.

The chain carries TRBV9 and TRBJ2-1; TRBD1 is a possible D gene (6 bases). The length of the CDR3 is 14 residues. Germline CDR1 and CDR2: SGDLS and YYNGEE. The V end lost 0 bases, the J end lost 9 bases, and 13 bases lay between the germline ends. The CDR3 region has the DNA TGTGCCAGCAGCGTAGCTACGAGAGGGGGTGAGCAGTTCTTC. It encodes CASSVATRGGEQFF.

The chain links TRBV7-8 to TRBJ1-6, with D perhaps TRBD1 (6 bases). There are 17 residues in the CDR3. The V and J ends lost 3 bases and 4 bases respectively, with 16 bases between them. Germline CDR1 and CDR2: SGHVS and FQNEAQ. CDR3 bases: TGTGCCAGCAGCTTGGGGACACCGAGGGGTTATAATTCACCCCTCCACTTT. This gives the protein CASSLGTPRGYNSPLHF.

The rearrangement links TRBV14 to TRBJ2-1, with TRBD2 as a possible D gene (6 bases). V gave up 6 bases and J gave up 0 bases, with 12 bases separating them. The germline V gene encodes CDR1 SGHDN and CDR2 FVKESK. This CDR3 is 15 amino acids long. For the CDR3, the DNA is TGTGCCAGCAGGGAGGGCGTCAGCTCCTACAATGAGCAGTTCTTC. This gives the protein CASREGVSSYNEQFF.

This chain joins TRBV7-9 and TRBJ1-1; no firm D call. The V end was cut by 4 bases, the J end by 2 bases, with 8 bases between. The germline CDR1 and CDR2 sequences are SEHNR and FQNEAQ (reference sequence). This CDR3 comprises 13 residues. The CDR3 reads CASSSTVNTEAFF. The DNA for the CDR3 is TGTGCCAGCAGCTCCACAGTAAACACTGAAGCTTTCTTT.

V gene TRBV5-1 combines with J gene TRBJ1-1, with D perhaps matching TRBD1 (5 bases). Germline V CDR1 and CDR2: SGHRS, YFSETQ. This CDR3 has 13 residues. V lost 5 bases to trimming and J lost 2 bases, with 10 bases between them. Here the CDR3 DNA reads TGCGCCAGCAGATCGACAGTTAACACTGAAGCTTTCTTT. It translates to CASRSTVNTEAFF. Variable domain in full (rest from reference TRBV5-1 and TRBJ1-1): KAGVTQTPRYLIKTRGQQVTLSCSPISGHRSVSWYQQTPGQGLQFLFEYFSETQRNKGNFPGRFSGRQFSNSRSEMNVSTLELGDSALYLCASRSTVNTEAFFGQGTRLTVV.